The 26 T cell receptor beta chains listed next were all sequenced from one sample in a study of blood T cell repertoires in COVID-19. Profiled with immunoSEQ multiplex PCR; TCRdb holds only in-frame clones, not every one. The sample yields 250,000 to 300,000 clones, around four fifths seen once. Sequencing input: peripheral blood. These receptors were obtained from a man in his 60s who had recovered from COVID-19.

This chain links TRBV20-1 with TRBJ1-6; D may be TRBD1 (6 bases). The V gene's germline CDR1 is DFQATT and CDR2 SNEGSKA (reference sequence). V was cut by 6 bases and J by 14 bases, with 17 bases left in between. This CDR3 has 12 residues. DNA of the CDR3: TGCAGTGCGAGTAGCGGGGGCGCGGCCCTCCACTTT. Residues: CSASSGGAALHF.

The rearrangement uses TRBV12-3 or TRBV12-4 and TRBJ2-7; no clear D gene. This CDR3 comprises 13 residues. Trimming stripped 1 base from V and 3 bases from J, with 7 bases between. The CDR3 sequence is CASSLGQFYEQYF. The CDR3 nucleotides read TGTGCCAGCAGTTTAGGCCAGTTCTACGAGCAGTACTTC.

The chain uses TRBV27 and TRBJ1-6; 7 bases match TRBD1. The CDR3 length is 16 residues. V shed 5 bases, J shed 2 bases, and the junction held 6 bases outside the gene matches. Germline CDR1 is MNHEY and CDR2 is SMNVEV (reference sequence). This CDR3 reads CASSKGAGAYNSPLHF. The DNA for the CDR3 is TGTGCCAGCAGTAAGGGGGCAGGCGCCTATAATTCACCCCTCCACTTT.

V gene TRBV18 combines with J gene TRBJ2-7; no clear D gene. Germline V lookup: CDR1 KGHSH, CDR2 LQKENI. V gave up 3 bases and J gave up 5 bases, with 14 bases separating them. The CDR3 contains 14 residues. The CDR3 region has the DNA TGTGCCAGCTCACCCTCGGGTTCTTACAACGAGCAGTACTTC. It translates to CASSPSGSYNEQYF.

This clone was detected once. The chain employs TRBV29-1 and TRBJ2-7, with D perhaps TRBD2 (6 bases). Trimming took off 3 bases at V and 7 bases at J, with 22 bases between the two ends. The CDR3 has 15 amino acids. Looked up from germline, CDR1 is SQVTM and CDR2 is ANQGSEA. DNA for the CDR3: TGCAGCGTTGAGGGACTCCAGGGAATCTTGGGTGAGCAGTACTTC. Protein sequence: CSVEGLQGILGEQYF.

V gene TRBV29-1 combines with J gene TRBJ1-1, with D perhaps matching TRBD1 (5 bases). Germline V lookup: CDR1 SQVTM, CDR2 ANQGSEA. The CDR3 has 13 amino acids. Trimming pared 4 bases from V and 3 bases from J, leaving 12 bases between. CDR3 nucleotides: TGCAGCGTTGGTAAGGGAGGGGACACTGAAGCTTTCTTT. Protein: CSVGKGGDTEAFF.

This clone was picked up one time. The chain couples TRBV4-2 to TRBJ2-1, with D perhaps matching TRBD1 (6 bases). Trimming cost V 0 bases and J 6 bases, with 12 bases left between them. The CDR3 length is 15 residues. The V gene's germline CDR1 is LGHNA and CDR2 YNFKEQ. This chain's CDR3 is CASSQDWRTANEQFF. Here the CDR3 DNA reads TGTGCCAGCAGCCAAGATTGGCGGACAGCCAATGAGCAGTTCTTC.

The V gene is TRBV13, the J gene TRBJ1-2; D is unresolved. The V gene lost 8 bases and the J gene lost 7 bases, with 17 bases spanning the gap. In germline, CDR1 is PRHDT, CDR2 FYEKMQ (reference sequence). This CDR3 spans 13 amino acids. The CDR3: CASLRVGEAGYTF. The DNA of the CDR3 is TGTGCCAGCTTAAGGGTCGGGGAGGCTGGCTACACCTTC.

The rearrangement links TRBV11-2 to TRBJ2-2; D is perhaps TRBD2 (6 bases). This CDR3 has 13 amino acids. Germline V gives CDR1 SGHAT, CDR2 FQNNGV. The DNA of the CDR3 is TGTGCGACCAGGCTAGCGAGGGTCGGGGAGCTGTTTTTT. Translation: CATRLARVGELFF.

The chain links TRBV9 to TRBJ2-5, with TRBD1 as a possible D gene (5 bases). Trimming stripped 3 bases from V and 2 bases from J, with 17 bases between. This CDR3 is built from 16 residues. The germline CDR1 and CDR2 sequences are SGDLS and YYNGEE. CDR3 coding DNA: TGTGCCAGCAGCGCGACGACTCGGGCAGGGCAAGAGACCCAGTACTTC. Its protein is CASSATTRAGQETQYF.

The chain links TRBV5-1 to TRBJ1-2; the match to TRBD1 covers 10 bases. Trimming at V came to 5 bases and at J to 7 bases, leaving 5 bases not matched to a gene. The CDR3 sequence is 13 residues long. Germline CDR1 is SGHRS and CDR2 is YFSETQ. CDR3 coding DNA: TGCGCCAGCAGGCTCGGGACAGGGGTTGGCTACACCTTC. It yields the protein CASRLGTGVGYTF.

The chain uses TRBV18 and TRBJ2-1; TRBD1 agrees at 11 bases. CDR1 is KGHSH, CDR2 LQKENI, per germline. V dropped 5 bases and J dropped 5; count of bases not matched to a gene: 5. CDR3 length: 15 amino acids. CDR3 region: CASSGQGAGDNEQFF. DNA for the CDR3: TGTGCCAGCTCAGGACAGGGGGCGGGGGACAATGAGCAGTTCTTC. The variable domain in full, completed from reference TRBV18 and TRBJ2-1, reads NAGVMQNPRHLVRRRGQEARLRCSPMKGHSHVYWYRQLPEEGLKFMVYLQKENIIDESGMPKERFSAEFPKEGPSILRIQQVVRGDSAAYFCASSGQGAGDNEQFFGPGTRLTVL.

The rearrangement uses TRBV5-1 and TRBJ2-7; perhaps TRBD2 as D (5 bases). V lost 0 bases to trimming and J lost 5 bases, with 15 bases between them. The CDR3 is 15 residues long. The germline V gene has CDR1 SGHRS and CDR2 YFSETQ. CDR3 sequence reads: CASSLEDSSRDEQYF. The CDR3 DNA follows: TGCGCCAGCAGCTTGGAGGACTCTTCTCGGGACGAGCAGTACTTC.

As regards this clone: The same CDR3 also results from other DNA sequences found in this sample. The chain joins TRBV5-1 to TRBJ1-1; TRBD1 is a possible D gene (5 bases). CDR3 size: 14 residues. The germline V gene encodes CDR1 SGHRS and CDR2 YFSETQ. V was trimmed by 7 bases and J by 1 base, leaving 14 bases between them. CDR3 in DNA: TGCGCCAGCCGTCACCCGGGGGAGAACACTGAAGCTTTCTTT. It yields the protein CASRHPGENTEAFF. Full variable domain (missing parts from reference TRBV5-1 and TRBJ1-1): KAGVTQTPRYLIKTRGQQVTLSCSPISGHRSVSWYQQTPGQGLQFLFEYFSETQRNKGNFPGRFSGRQFSNSRSEMNVSTLELGDSALYLCASRHPGENTEAFFGQGTRLTVV.

The rearrangement links TRBV2 to TRBJ2-7, with D possibly being TRBD1 (6 bases). V was cut by 6 bases and J by 0 bases, with 12 bases left in between. Germline assignment: CDR1 SNHLY and CDR2 FYNNEI. The CDR3 is made up of 14 amino acids. CDR3: CASSPDRTSYEQYF. The DNA for the CDR3 is TGTGCCAGCAGCCCTGACAGGACCTCCTACGAGCAGTACTTC.

This clone came up a few times. The rearrangement uses TRBV5-1 and TRBJ2-1, with D possibly called TRBD1 or TRBD2 (5 bases each). V dropped 4 bases and J dropped 2 bases, with 16 bases sitting between them. The CDR3 consists of 16 residues. Germline V gene lookup returns CDR1 SGHRS and CDR2 YFSETQ. CDR3 loop: CASSVGPRDTYNEQFF. In nucleotides, the CDR3 is TGCGCCAGCAGCGTGGGGCCCCGGGATACCTACAATGAGCAGTTCTTC.

The chain combines TRBV6-6 with TRBJ1-4, with D possibly being TRBD1 (6 bases). The CDR3 sequence is 15 residues long. Germline V gene lookup returns CDR1 MNHNY and CDR2 SVGAGI (reference sequence). The germline V and J ends were trimmed by 1 base and 6 bases, with 12 bases remaining between them. CDR3 protein: CASSYFVGADEKLFF. In DNA form, the CDR3 reads TGTGCCAGCAGTTACTTCGTGGGGGCGGATGAAAAACTGTTTTTT.

This rearrangement joins TRBV7-9 to TRBJ2-5, with D perhaps matching TRBD1 (5 bases). Trimming cost V 3 bases and J 5 bases, with 19 bases left between them. Per the germline V gene, CDR1 is SEHNR and CDR2 is FQNEAQ (reference sequence). The CDR3 extends over 16 amino acids. The CDR3 spells CASSFHDRPVIETQYF. The CDR3 DNA reads as TGTGCCAGCAGCTTCCACGACAGACCGGTCATCGAGACCCAGTACTTC.

This chain links TRBV5-4 with TRBJ2-5; 8 positions agree with TRBD2. The CDR3 has 14 residues. Germline values: CDR1 SGHNT, CDR2 YYREEE (reference sequence). After removal of 1 base from V and 5 bases from J, the junction contained 4 bases not matched to a gene. For the CDR3, the DNA is TGTGCCAGCAGCTTGTTCGGGAGGGGGGAGACCCAGTACTTC. It specifies CASSLFGRGETQYF.

A single count supports this clone. This chain links TRBV11-2 with TRBJ2-5; the match to TRBD1 covers 7 bases. From germline, CDR1 is SGHAT and CDR2 FQNNGV. This CDR3 region has 14 residues. Germline trimming cut 4 bases from V and 2 bases from J; bases unmatched to any gene: 4. CDR3 nucleotides: TGTGCCAGCAGCTCATGGGACAGTCAAGAGACCCAGTACTTC. This translates into CASSSWDSQETQYF. The full variable domain, with the rest looked up from reference TRBV11-2 and TRBJ2-5, is EAGVAQSPRYKIIEKRQSVAFWCNPISGHATLYWYQQILGQGPKLLIQFQNNGVVDDSQLPKDRFSAERLKGVDSTLKIQPAKLEDSAVYLCASSSWDSQETQYFGPGTRLLVL.

The chain employs TRBV6-5 and TRBJ2-7, with 9 bases that match TRBD1. The CDR3 spans 15 residues. Trimming cost V 6 bases and J 2 bases; bases outside gene matches: 8. The V gene's germline CDR1 is MNHEY and CDR2 SVGAGI. The CDR3 protein is CASSNLGTGPYEQYF. CDR3 DNA: TGTGCCAGCAGCAACCTCGGGACAGGGCCCTACGAGCAGTACTTC.

This sequence joins TRBV5-1 and TRBJ2-1; perhaps TRBD2 as D (5 bases). The V end was cut by 4 bases, the J end by 4 bases, with 15 bases between. The CDR3 has 15 amino acids. Germline V gene sequence: CDR1 SGHRS, CDR2 YFSETQ. The CDR3 coding sequence is TGCGCCAGCAGCCGATCGGGAACTGCGTACAATGAGCAGTTCTTC. It specifies CASSRSGTAYNEQFF.

V and J are TRBV25-1 and TRBJ1-2, with D perhaps matching TRBD1 (5 bases). This CDR3 is 13 amino acids long. The V end lost 6 bases, the J end lost 3 bases, and 11 bases lay between the germline ends. The germline gives CDR1 MGHDK, CDR2 SYGVNS. The CDR3 loop reads CASRDPGYYGYTF. In DNA form, the CDR3 reads TGTGCCAGCAGGGACCCAGGGTACTATGGCTACACCTTC.

Concerning this clone itself: This CDR3 is also generated by other DNA sequences in the sample. This chain joins TRBV6-5 and TRBJ2-7; 8 bases match TRBD1. V dropped 8 bases and J dropped 2; count of bases not matched to a gene: 5. This CDR3 is 13 amino acids long. Per germline, CDR1 MNHEY and CDR2 SVGAGI. The CDR3 coding sequence is TGTGCCAGCGGGACAGGCCCTACCTACGAGCAGTACTTC. It yields the protein CASGTGPTYEQYF.

This sequence joins TRBV29-1 and TRBJ2-3; no firm D call. The germline V gene has CDR1 SQVTM and CDR2 ANQGSEA. The germline V and J ends were trimmed by 3 bases and 5 bases, with 6 bases remaining between them. The CDR3 length is 11 residues. CDR3 amino acids: CSVDELDTQYF. CDR3 DNA sequence: TGCAGCGTTGACGAACTAGATACGCAGTATTTT.

This clone was counted a single time. The gene calls are TRBV29-1 and TRBJ2-7; a weak D match, TRBD2 (5 bases). Trimming cost V 8 bases and J 6 bases, with 17 bases left between them. The germline V gene encodes CDR1 SQVTM and CDR2 ANQGSEA. The CDR3 has 12 amino acids. CDR3 in DNA: TGCAGCTTAACTGCGCGGGTCTTCGAGCAGTACTTC. Its protein is CSLTARVFEQYF.